This is a list of T cell receptor beta chains from one sample in a study of cytomegalovirus exposure and HLA in healthy donors. TCRdb's table, derived via immunoSEQ multiplex PCR, lists solely in-frame clones and lacks some. The sample has about 220,000 clones, about 74% seen once. The sample consisted of PBMCs. The receptors were sampled from a woman younger than 45 in good health and CMV-seronegative. Each CDR3 is given with its conserved first and last residue. A D gene is named only where the DNA matches it firmly. Some rows mark clone size as missing; the rest say once, few, many or name a class of expanded clone.

V gene	D gene	clone size	J gene	CDR3 protein	CDR3 DNA
TRBV11-2	TRBD1	NA	TRBJ1-2	CASSLGQGAVYGYTF	TGTGCCAGCAGCTTAGGACAGGGGGCGGTGTATGGCTACACCTTC
TRBV19	TRBD1	once	TRBJ1-4	CASTSRGQGIELFF	TGTGCCAGTACCTCCCGTGGACAGGGGATAGAACTGTTTTTT
TRBV7-9	TRBD1	NA	TRBJ1-1	CASSSTGTVRNTEAFF	TGTGCCAGCAGCTCAACCGGGACAGTTAGGAACACTGAAGCTTTCTTT
TRBV27	TRBD2	NA	TRBJ2-1	CASRPGTSDNEQFF	TGTGCCAGCAGGCCCGGGACTAGTGACAATGAGCAGTTCTTC
TRBV30	NA	NA	TRBJ1-2	CAWSVGQGRTGYTF	TGTGCCTGGAGTGTCGGGCAGGGCCGCACGGGCTACACCTTC
TRBV9	NA	NA	TRBJ2-3	CASSVVPGTDTQYF	TGTGCCAGCAGCGTAGTCCCTGGCACAGATACGCAGTATTTT
TRBV5-6	NA	NA	TRBJ1-1	CASRRDSLGTEAFF	TGTGCCAGCAGACGGGACTCCTTGGGCACTGAAGCTTTCTTT
TRBV27	TRBD1	NA	TRBJ2-3	CASRIREGGADTQYF	TGTGCCAGCAGAATCCGGGAAGGGGGCGCAGATACGCAGTATTTT
TRBV12-5	TRBD1	NA	TRBJ1-5	CASAYADRAAIGQPQHF	TGTGCTAGTGCCTACGCGGACAGGGCCGCGATAGGTCAGCCCCAGCATTTT
TRBV5-3	NA	NA	TRBJ1-1	CARSSGASTEAFF	TGTGCCAGAAGCAGTGGGGCCTCCACTGAAGCTTTCTTT
TRBV2	TRBD2	NA	TRBJ2-5	CASSEEYAGDGETQYF	TGTGCCAGCAGTGAAGAATATGCGGGGGACGGGGAGACCCAGTACTTC
TRBV29-1	NA	NA	TRBJ1-1	CSVSYGGREGFF	TGCAGCGTCTCTTATGGGGGGAGAGAAGGTTTCTTT
TRBV15	TRBD1	NA	TRBJ2-3	CATSSRGWTDTQYF	TGTGCCACCAGCAGCAGGGGGTGGACAGATACGCAGTATTTT
TRBV11-3	NA	NA	TRBJ2-6	CASSLGSSGANVLTF	TGTGCCAGCAGCTTAGGGAGCTCTGGGGCCAACGTCCTGACTTTC
TRBV2	TRBD1	NA	TRBJ1-2	CASTGTGGNRYYGYTF	TGTGCCAGCACCGGGACAGGGGGCAATCGGTATTATGGCTACACCTTC
TRBV5-1	NA	NA	TRBJ2-7	CASSEQAGRNYEQYF	TGCGCCAGCAGCGAACAAGCGGGCCGAAACTACGAGCAGTACTTC
TRBV4-1	NA	NA	TRBJ1-2	CASSQAAEGYTF	TGCGCCAGCAGCCAAGCCGCGGAAGGCTACACCTTC
TRBV7-8	TRBD2	NA	TRBJ2-1	CASSITSGSTYNEQFF	TGTGCCAGCAGCATAACTAGCGGGAGTACCTACAATGAGCAGTTCTTC
TRBV6-5	NA	NA	TRBJ1-1	CASSEFGGLKAFF	TGTGCCAGCAGTGAATTTGGGGGCTTGAAAGCTTTCTTT
TRBV5-1	TRBD2	NA	TRBJ2-3	CASSAQRGTHDTQYF	TGCGCCAGCAGCGCACAGCGGGGGACGCACGATACGCAGTATTTT
TRBV27	NA	NA	TRBJ1-1	CASSLAGGNTEAFF	TGTGCCAGCAGTTTAGCGGGGGGGAACACTGAAGCTTTCTTT
TRBV14	NA	NA	TRBJ2-7	CASSYSYEQYF	TGTGCCAGCAGCTACTCCTACGAGCAGTACTTC
TRBV5-4	NA	NA	TRBJ1-1	CASSLVGSNTEAFF	TGTGCCAGCAGCTTGGTGGGCTCGAACACTGAAGCTTTCTTT
TRBV7-9	NA	NA	TRBJ2-2	CASSLLDNTGELFF	TGTGCCAGCAGCTTACTAGATAACACCGGGGAGCTGTTTTTT
TRBV5-4	TRBD2	few	TRBJ2-7	CASSYTSANYEQYF	TGTGCCAGCAGCTATACTAGCGCTAACTACGAGCAGTACTTC
TRBV2	TRBD1	NA	TRBJ1-5	CASSVGQGGIQPQHF	TGTGCCAGCAGTGTCGGACAGGGAGGTATTCAGCCCCAGCATTTT
TRBV7-8	NA	NA	TRBJ2-7	CASLKSSGAHWEQYF	TGTGCCAGCCTAAAATCCTCAGGGGCCCATTGGGAGCAGTACTTC
TRBV11-2	TRBD1	NA	TRBJ1-4	CASSRGTATNEKLFF	TGTGCCAGCAGCCGCGGGACAGCAACTAATGAAAAACTGTTTTTT
TRBV12-5	NA	few	TRBJ1-1	CASGFRAGLITEAFF	TGTGCTAGTGGTTTCCGTGCAGGGCTTATAACTGAAGCTTTCTTT
TRBV6-5	NA	NA	TRBJ1-1	CASSGRAGVGTEAFF	TGTGCCAGCAGCGGCAGAGCCGGGGTAGGCACTGAAGCTTTCTTT
TRBV6-1	NA	few	TRBJ2-1	CASSRWHNNYNEQFF	TGTGCCAGCAGTCGTTGGCATAATAACTACAATGAGCAGTTCTTC
TRBV5-1	NA	NA	TRBJ1-5	CANKRGQPQHF	TGCGCCAACAAAAGAGGGCAGCCCCAGCATTTT
TRBV5-5	NA	few	TRBJ2-1	CASSSAGGTHEQFF	TGTGCCAGCAGCTCGGCCGGGGGTACGCATGAGCAGTTCTTC
TRBV7-9	NA	NA	TRBJ2-7	CASSRRTASYEQYF	TGTGCCAGCAGCCGGAGGACAGCGTCCTACGAGCAGTACTTC
TRBV5-1	NA	NA	TRBJ1-2	CASSLGQGLQYGYTF	TGCGCCAGCAGCTTGGGGCAGGGGCTACAATATGGCTACACCTTC
TRBV27	NA	NA	TRBJ2-6	CASRAAGSGANVLTF	TGTGCCAGCAGGGCCGCGGGCTCTGGGGCCAACGTCCTGACTTTC
TRBV6-1	TRBD1	NA	TRBJ1-1	CASSSRRGRTEAFF	TGTGCCAGCAGTTCCAGGAGGGGGCGTACTGAAGCTTTCTTT
TRBV6-1	NA	NA	TRBJ2-7	CASPPGEQYF	TGTGCCAGCCCGCCGGGCGAGCAGTACTTC
TRBV5-1	TRBD2	NA	TRBJ2-1	CASSLAVAGYNEQFF	TGCGCCAGCAGCTTGGCCGTAGCGGGGTACAATGAGCAGTTCTTC
TRBV5-1	NA	NA	TRBJ2-7	CASSAGSYTGEQYF	TGCGCCAGTTCAGCTGGGAGCTATACGGGCGAGCAGTACTTC
TRBV7-9	NA	NA	TRBJ2-1	CASSLNVADYNEQFF	TGTGCCAGCAGCTTAAATGTGGCGGACTACAATGAGCAGTTCTTC
TRBV21-1	NA	NA	TRBJ2-5	CASSKESTEETQYF	TGTGCCAGCAGCAAAGAGTCGACAGAAGAGACCCAGTACTTC
TRBV4-1	NA	NA	TRBJ2-7	CASSPLMEAPYEQYF	TGCGCCAGCAGCCCATTAATGGAGGCCCCCTACGAGCAGTACTTC
TRBV5-1	NA	NA	TRBJ1-2	CASSLSLGAGYGYTF	TGCGCCAGCAGCTTGAGCCTGGGGGCCGGCTATGGCTACACCTTC
TRBV5-4	NA	NA	TRBJ2-7	CASSPGRDSVRVYEQYF	TGTGCCAGCAGCCCCGGCCGGGACTCGGTCAGGGTCTACGAGCAGTACTTC
TRBV19	TRBD2	few	TRBJ2-1	CASSIRLAGDEQFF	TGTGCCAGTAGTATTCGGCTAGCGGGAGATGAGCAGTTCTTC
TRBV7-9	TRBD2	NA	TRBJ2-5	CSSSLVVAGTLQETQYF	TGTTCCAGCAGCTTAGTGGTAGCGGGGACCTTGCAAGAGACCCAGTACTTC
TRBV19	NA	NA	TRBJ1-6	CASSIAVGARNSPLHF	TGTGCCAGTAGTATAGCCGTAGGAGCTCGGAATTCACCCCTCCACTTT
TRBV6-1	NA	NA	TRBJ2-7	CASSEWWRDSYEQYF	TGTGCCAGCAGTGAATGGTGGCGGGACTCCTACGAGCAGTACTTC
TRBV2	NA	NA	TRBJ2-3	CATQQLGGGTQYF	TGTGCCACCCAGCAACTAGGTGGAGGGACGCAGTATTTT
TRBV19	NA	NA	TRBJ2-1	CASNLVSGSYNEQFF	TGTGCCAGCAACTTAGTTTCGGGCTCCTACAATGAGCAGTTCTTC
TRBV9	TRBD2	few	TRBJ2-3	CASSAASGLTDTQYF	TGTGCCAGCAGCGCTGCTAGCGGGCTCACAGATACGCAGTATTTT
TRBV14	NA	NA	TRBJ1-2	CASSQDLGQKGYTF	TGTGCCAGCAGCCAAGATTTGGGACAAAAAGGCTACACCTTC
TRBV15	TRBD1	NA	TRBJ2-5	CATSGWTGPAGTQYF	TGTGCCACCAGCGGGTGGACAGGACCGGCAGGGACCCAGTACTTC
TRBV7-8	NA	NA	TRBJ2-6	CASSLAYSGQTSGANVLTF	TGTGCCAGCAGCTTAGCGTACTCAGGACAGACCTCTGGGGCCAACGTCCTGACTTTC
TRBV6-5	NA	NA	TRBJ2-2	CASSYSRGTGELFF	TGTGCCAGCAGTTACAGTCGGGGCACCGGGGAGCTGTTTTTT
TRBV7-3	NA	NA	TRBJ2-7	CASSLRGRLGYEQYF	TGTGCCAGCAGCTTAAGGGGGCGGCTCGGGTACGAGCAGTACTTC
TRBV5-1	NA	NA	TRBJ1-1	CASSLFGDGRNTEAFF	TGCGCCAGCAGCTTATTTGGGGACGGGAGGAACACTGAAGCTTTCTTT